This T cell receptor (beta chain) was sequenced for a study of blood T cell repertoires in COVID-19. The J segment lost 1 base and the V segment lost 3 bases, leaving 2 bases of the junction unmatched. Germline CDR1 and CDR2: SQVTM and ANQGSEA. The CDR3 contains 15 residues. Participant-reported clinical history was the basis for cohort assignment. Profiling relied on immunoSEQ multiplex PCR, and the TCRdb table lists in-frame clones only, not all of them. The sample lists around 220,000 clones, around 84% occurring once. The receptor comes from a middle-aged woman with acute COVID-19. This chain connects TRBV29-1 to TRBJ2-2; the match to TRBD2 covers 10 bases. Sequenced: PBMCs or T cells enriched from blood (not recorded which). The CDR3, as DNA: TGCAGCGTTGATAGACTAGCGGGGAACACCGGGGAGCTGTTTTTT. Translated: CSVDRLAGNTGELFF.